Below are 31 T cell receptor beta chains sequenced from a single sample in a study of shared clonotypes between healthy human individuals. Measured with immunoSEQ multiplex PCR; TCRdb has only the in-frame clones, and not every one. The data show under 1,900,000 clones, approximately 98.5% seen once. Source material: naive CD4+ T cells sorted from blood. Subset meaning: CD45RA+ positively selected. These TCRs come from a man aged 25 to 40 in good health.

V usage is TRBV9 and J usage is TRBJ2-3, with D maybe TRBD2 (6 bases). The CDR3 is 17 amino acids. Germline V gene lookup returns CDR1 SGDLS and CDR2 YYNGEE. Trimming pared 2 bases from V and 5 bases from J, leaving 21 bases between. The CDR3 DNA reads TGTGCCAGCAGCGTGGGAACTGGCGGGATATCAGAAGATACGCAGTATTTT. It translates to CASSVGTGGISEDTQYF.

The chain is built from TRBV10-3 and TRBJ1-2, with 8 nucleotides matching TRBD1. This CDR3 spans 15 amino acids. Trimming took 8 bases from V and 0 from J; bases not matched to a gene: 8. Per germline, CDR1 ENHRY and CDR2 SYGVKD. DNA of the CDR3: TGTGCCATCGGATTACAGGGGGGAGCTAACTATGGCTACACCTTC. This codes for CAIGLQGGANYGYTF.

The V gene is TRBV5-1, the J gene TRBJ2-7; no definite D call. Germline V gives CDR1 SGHRS, CDR2 YFSETQ. This CDR3 contains 13 residues. V shed 0 bases and J shed 5 bases, with 9 bases lying between them. CDR3 bases: TGCGCCAGCAGCTTGGAGCATGGACACGAGCAGTACTTC. As protein: CASSLEHGHEQYF.

The chain joins TRBV5-4 to TRBJ2-1, with 10 bases fitting TRBD1. In germline, CDR1 is SGHNT, CDR2 YYREEE (reference sequence). V lost 0 bases and J lost 6; bases outside the gene matches: 6. The CDR3 runs 16 residues. The CDR3 DNA is TGTGCCAGCAGCTTGGGAACGGGACAGGGGAGCAATGAGCAGTTCTTC. It translates to CASSLGTGQGSNEQFF.

The chain has TRBV5-1 and TRBJ2-2; no definite D call. Germline values: CDR1 SGHRS, CDR2 YFSETQ. CDR3 length: 16 residues. Trimming shortened V by 0 bases and J by 1 base, and 10 bases separated the two germline ends. The CDR3 spells CASSLVAGRNTGELFF. CDR3 DNA: TGCGCCAGCAGCTTGGTGGCAGGACGGAACACCGGGGAGCTGTTTTTT.

The chain employs TRBV10-3 and TRBJ1-2, with TRBD1 matching 8 bases. Trimming at V came to 7 bases and at J to 13 bases, leaving 11 bases not matched to a gene. Germline CDR1 is ENHRY and CDR2 is SYGVKD. The CDR3 loop spans 12 amino acids. DNA of the CDR3: TGTGCCATCACCCCCCGGACAGGGAATGTCACCTTC. This sequence encodes CAITPRTGNVTF.

V is TRBV29-1 and J is TRBJ1-1, with D hard to call. The CDR3 has 13 amino acids. CDR1 is SQVTM and CDR2 is ANQGSEA in the germline V gene. V lost 5 bases to trimming and J lost 0 bases, with 10 bases between them. The chain's CDR3 is CSVQKPMNTEAFF. CDR3 nucleotides: TGCAGCGTTCAGAAGCCCATGAACACTGAAGCTTTCTTT.

J is TRBJ2-2 and V is TRBV11-3; no clear D. V lost 4 bases to trimming and J lost 5 bases, with 11 bases between them. CDR3 length: 14 residues. Germline loops: CDR1 SGHNT, CDR2 YENEEA. CDR3 DNA sequence: TGTGCCAGCAGCTCCCACGGTTCTACCGGGGAGCTGTTTTTT. Its translation: CASSSHGSTGELFF.

The CDR3 nucleotides read TGTGCCAGTAGTATACGCCTGGGACAGGAGTTCTACAATGAGCAGTTCTTC. Its protein product is CASSIRLGQEFYNEQFF. The gene calls are TRBV19 and TRBJ2-1, with 8 bases identical to TRBD1. CDR1 and CDR2 from the germline V gene are LNHDA and SQIVND (reference sequence). The CDR3 contains 17 residues. V was pared by 2 bases and J by 3 bases, with 9 bases of the junction left unmatched. Full variable domain (remainder filled in from reference TRBV19 and TRBJ2-1): DGGITQSPKYLFRKEGQNVTLSCEQNLNHDAMYWYRQDPGQGLRLIYYSQIVNDFQKGDIAEGYSVSREKKESFPLTVTSAQKNPTAFYLCASSIRLGQEFYNEQFFGPGTRLTVL.

On this clone: Mismatch with germline at one junction end may stem from a read error. The chain has TRBV7-2 and TRBJ2-7; 8 positions match TRBD1. The germline V gene encodes CDR1 SGHTA and CDR2 FQGNSA. The CDR3 is made up of 14 amino acids. The CDR3 reads CASSLVIGQGAEHF. CDR3 DNA sequence: TGTGCCAGCAGCTTAGTGATAGGTCAGGGGGCGGAGCACTTC.

This chain joins TRBV6-1 and TRBJ1-5; D call uncertain. Looked up from germline, CDR1 is MNHNS and CDR2 is SASEGT. The germline V and J ends were trimmed by 4 bases and 7 bases, with 11 bases remaining between them. CDR3 size: 13 residues. The DNA of the CDR3 is TGTGCCAGCAGTGTTGGCTTTGGGCAGCCCCAGCATTTT. Protein sequence: CASSVGFGQPQHF.

In the case of this clone: A junction boundary mismatches the germline segment, possibly from a read error. This chain links TRBV6-5 with TRBJ2-5; no clear D. The CDR3 loop spans 8 amino acids. CDR1 MNHEY and CDR2 SVGAGI come from the germline V gene. CDR3 sequence: CLCETQYF. The CDR3 bases are TGCCTTTGTGAGACCCAGTACTTC.

This clone appeared a single time. The V and J genes are TRBV27 and TRBJ1-5; D ambiguous. Trimming took off 5 bases at V and 3 bases at J, with 14 bases between the two ends. Germline V gene data show CDR1 as MNHEY and CDR2 as SMNVEV (reference sequence). The CDR3 is 15 amino acids. The CDR3 loop reads CASSPRLRSNQPQHF. The CDR3 nucleotides read TGTGCCAGCAGTCCGCGACTGAGATCCAATCAGCCCCAGCATTTT.

The chain uses TRBV25-1 and TRBJ2-2; unclear D gene. V was shortened by 1 base and J by 11 bases, with 14 bases between the two germline ends. The CDR3 spans 14 residues. Germline V gene lookup returns CDR1 MGHDK and CDR2 SYGVNS. The CDR3 nucleotides read TGTGCCAGCAGTGAATCTTCCAGTCTACAAGAGCTGTTTTTT. Translation gives CASSESSSLQELFF.

The chain recombines TRBV7-6 with TRBJ2-7, with D uncertain. V shed 5 bases and J shed 5 bases, with 13 bases lying between them. The CDR3 is made up of 13 amino acids. CDR1 and CDR2 (germline): SGHVS, FNYEAQ. The CDR3, as DNA: TGTGCCAGCAGCCATACCAGACACGACGAGCAGTACTTC. Protein sequence: CASSHTRHDEQYF.

This clone appeared once. The V gene is TRBV5-5, the J gene TRBJ2-7, with TRBD2 identical over 10 bases. Germline V gene lookup returns CDR1 SGHKS and CDR2 YYEKEE (reference sequence). The ends lost 4 bases at V and 3 bases at J; junction bases unmatched: 4. The CDR3 covers 14 residues. The CDR3 is CASSPLAGVYEQYF. The CDR3 coding sequence is TGTGCCAGCAGCCCCCTAGCGGGAGTCTACGAGCAGTACTTC.

V usage is TRBV5-1 and J usage is TRBJ1-4; D not resolved. The length of the CDR3 is 18 residues. Germline CDR1 reads SGHRS; CDR2 reads YFSETQ. Trimming cost V 1 base and J 0 bases, with 16 bases left between them. As DNA, the CDR3 is TGCGCCAGCAGCTTGAGGACGGATTCCTTTGCAACTAATGAAAAACTGTTTTTT. This codes for CASSLRTDSFATNEKLFF. The full variable domain, rest sourced from reference TRBV5-1 and TRBJ1-4, is KAGVTQTPRYLIKTRGQQVTLSCSPISGHRSVSWYQQTPGQGLQFLFEYFSETQRNKGNFPGRFSGRQFSNSRSEMNVSTLELGDSALYLCASSLRTDSFATNEKLFFGSGTQLSVL.

In this sample, this clone turned up a few times. Additional DNA sequences in this sample encode the identical CDR3. The chain is built from TRBV18 and TRBJ2-5; D is perhaps TRBD2 (6 bases). Germline CDR1 and CDR2: KGHSH and LQKENI. The CDR3 totals 13 residues. V was clipped by 0 bases and J by 4 bases, with 6 bases between them. The CDR3 DNA sequence: TGTGCCAGCTCACCACCGGGAGGAGAGACCCAGTACTTC. It is translated as CASSPPGGETQYF.

The genes are TRBV4-1 and TRBJ2-1; 11 bases map to TRBD2. The CDR3 runs to 20 residues. J was trimmed by 3 bases and V by 2 bases; bases with no gene match: 15. Germline V gene sequence: CDR1 MGHRA, CDR2 YSYEKL. The CDR3, as DNA: TGCGCCAGCAGCCAACTACAACTAGCGGGAGTTCGATTTTACTACAATGAGCAGTTCTTC. Its protein product is CASSQLQLAGVRFYYNEQFF.

The J gene is TRBJ2-7, the V gene TRBV5-1; TRBD1 agrees at 7 bases. V gave up 6 bases and J gave up 4 bases; unmatched junction bases: 13. The CDR3 totals 15 residues. Germline-derived CDR1 and CDR2 are SGHRS and YFSETQ. CDR3 region: CASNTADRVPYEQYF. The CDR3 nucleotides read TGCGCCAGCAATACCGCTGACAGGGTCCCATACGAGCAGTACTTC.

The chain has TRBV7-2 and TRBJ1-2; 10 positions agree with TRBD1. Per germline, CDR1 SGHTA and CDR2 FQGNSA. The CDR3 loop spans 15 amino acids. Germline trimming cut 5 bases from V and 8 bases from J; bases unmatched to any gene: 11. The DNA of the CDR3 is TGTGCCAGCAGCCCGGCCGGGACAGGGGCGGAAGGCTACACCTTC. Encoded protein: CASSPAGTGAEGYTF.

The chain links TRBV19 to TRBJ2-3, with 7 nucleotides matching TRBD2. Germline-derived CDR1 and CDR2 are LNHDA and SQIVND (reference sequence). V lost 5 bases, J lost 3 bases, and 8 bases stayed unmatched. The CDR3 runs 15 residues. CDR3 amino acids: CASSPGGRGTDTQYF. The DNA for the CDR3 is TGTGCCAGTAGTCCCGGCGGGCGGGGGACAGATACGCAGTATTTT.

The J gene is TRBJ2-7, the V gene TRBV7-9; TRBD2 matches at 7 bases. The V gene end was trimmed by 5 bases and the J gene end by 5 bases; junction bases not matched to a gene: 9. The germline gives CDR1 SEHNR, CDR2 FQNEAQ (reference sequence). The length of the CDR3 is 14 residues. The chain's CDR3 is CASSPGGGRNEQYF. In DNA form, the CDR3 reads TGTGCCAGCAGCCCGGGGGGTGGGAGGAACGAGCAGTACTTC.

The V gene is TRBV29-1, the J gene TRBJ1-3; unclear D gene. The CDR3 sequence is 14 residues long. The ends were cut back, 2 bases at V and 0 bases at J, with 8 bases in the middle. Germline V gives CDR1 SQVTM, CDR2 ANQGSEA. The CDR3 is CSVEQRHSGNTIYF. The CDR3 coding sequence is TGCAGCGTTGAACAGCGCCACTCTGGAAACACCATATATTTT.

The chain carries TRBV6-1 and TRBJ2-7; possibly TRBD1 for D (7 bases). Germline values: CDR1 MNHNS, CDR2 SASEGT. The CDR3 consists of 16 residues. V gave up 2 bases and J gave up 7 bases, with 21 bases separating them. The CDR3 spells CASSEQTVRQGGEQYF. The CDR3 DNA sequence: TGTGCCAGCAGTGAACAAACGGTCAGACAGGGAGGTGAGCAGTACTTC.

This clone has only one observation. J is TRBJ1-4 and V is TRBV14; D might be TRBD1 (5 bases). Per germline, CDR1 SGHDN and CDR2 FVKESK. This CDR3 has 16 residues. Trimming stripped 1 base from V and 4 bases from J, with 13 bases between. CDR3 coding DNA: TGTGCCAGCAGCCAAGTTGGGGGACGACTTAATGAAAAACTGTTTTTT. It codes for CASSQVGGRLNEKLFF.

V gene TRBV30 combines with J gene TRBJ1-2; D remains ambiguous. This CDR3 region has 14 residues. With 0 bases removed from V and 8 bases from J, the gap between germline ends came to 16 bases. From germline, CDR1 is GTSNPN and CDR2 SVGIG (reference sequence). The CDR3 here is CAWSVEGGIYGYTF. The CDR3 nucleotides are TGTGCCTGGAGTGTAGAGGGAGGGATCTACGGCTACACCTTC.

This chain uses TRBV4-1 with TRBJ1-2; weak D call: TRBD1 (5 bases). V was clipped by 4 bases and J by 5 bases, with 14 bases between them. Germline CDR1 MGHRA, CDR2 YSYEKL. This CDR3 is built from 14 residues. The DNA of the CDR3 is TGCGCCAGCAGCCCCGGGGGGGGAGGTTATGGCTACACCTTC. Translated: CASSPGGGGYGYTF.

The genes are TRBV14 and TRBJ2-7; TRBD2 is a possible D gene (5 bases). Germline V gene data show CDR1 as SGHDN and CDR2 as FVKESK. The CDR3 runs to 14 residues. Trimming left V 1 base short and J 6 bases short, with 13 bases between. The CDR3 bases are TGTGCCAGCAGCCAAGGTTATCCGGGATTCGAGCAGTACTTC. Protein: CASSQGYPGFEQYF.

The V gene is TRBV27, the J gene TRBJ1-2; the D is unclear. In germline, CDR1 is MNHEY, CDR2 SMNVEV (reference sequence). V dropped 6 bases and J dropped 8 bases, with 19 bases sitting between them. The CDR3 runs 14 residues. The CDR3 protein is CASRKPGVNAGYTF. The CDR3 bases are TGTGCCAGCAGAAAACCGGGAGTTAATGCCGGCTACACCTTC.

The CDR3 nucleotides read TGTGCCAGTAGGGCCGACAGGGCCACTGAAGCTTTCTTT. Translated, it gives CASRADRATEAFF. This chain uses TRBV19 with TRBJ1-1, with 7 bases identical to TRBD1. Germline trimming cut 6 bases from V and 4 bases from J; bases unmatched to any gene: 5. Germline V CDR1 and CDR2: LNHDA, SQIVND (reference sequence). This CDR3 is 13 amino acids long.